This TCR beta chain stems from a study of blood T cell repertoires in COVID-19 (dated by TCRdb to 2019 to 2021). About the study as a whole: Samples from collaborators originated in the United States, Italy and Spain and spanned both the acute and convalescent phases of COVID-19. The repertoires were released in a freely available public database meant as a resource for research on the immune response to SARS-CoV-2. The prospective study material was composed of cDNA or gDNA derived from T cells, B-cell-depleted T cells, or PBMCs. The samples were drawn from two sources: the first 160 participants of the ongoing ImmuneRACE study, and 1,000 to 1,500 subjects contributed by 6 global collaborators. Sample metadata almost always included a de-identified subject ID, COVID-19 status, age in years and sex. Subjects who had been exposed to COVID-19, were actively infected with it, or had recovered from it provided the deeply sampled blood TCRbeta repertoires that made up the dataset. HLA class I and class II types, where available, came from metadata supplied by the sample provider rather than from assay-based typing. The full study reports these points: Clinical and demographic metadata were provided uncurated, with the amount varying by source and participant.

With regard to this clone: The clone's antigen remains unknown. Base qualities were left out, and no much larger clone turns up one base away.

Participants in the prospective study were enrolled through a virtual design, were aged roughly 18 to 100 years, and lived in 24 United States geographic areas. In the prospective study, cohorts were assigned on the basis of participant-reported clinical history obtained from a screening survey and a study questionnaire. For ImmuneRACE Cohort 3, a participant was defined as recovered based on two consecutive negative NP/OP PCR tests, clearance by a healthcare professional, or resolution of symptoms. Each participant in the prospective study had whole blood, serum and a nasopharyngeal or oropharyngeal swab collected by mobile phlebotomists. Over a roughly 2-month period, participants in the prospective study had the option of providing additional blood draws and questionnaires. Before DNA extraction, blood samples from the prospective study were shipped at room temperature or frozen. TCRbeta CDR3 regions were amplified from genomic DNA using the immunoSEQ Assay, a bias-controlled multiplex PCR. In the paper's pipeline: The number of nucleated cells in each sample was estimated by amplification of reference gene primers within the assay. Sequence reads were collapsed and filtered to measure the absolute abundance of every unique TCRbeta CDR3 rearrangement. Productive Simpson clonality was computed per sample as the square root of Simpson's diversity index over productive rearrangements. TCRdb re-hosts the immuneACCESS table, in-frame sequences only. Its copies lack some clones; in the studies checked, an unresolved V gene accounts for under half of them, and the cause for the rest is not known. That table gives V, J and clone size, and the DNA gave D and trimming. Here the sample has about 330,000 clones; approximately 87% occur a single time. The top ten constitute roughly 5.2% of the sample.

The CDR3 sequence holds 15 residues, the cysteine and phenylalanine included. Solely the CDR3 DNA is kept, with 45 bases framed from the first base. The germline V gene (reference sequence) specifies LGHDT as CDR1 and YNNKEL as CDR2. A distance of 10 bases separates the germline ends of V and J, which lose 0 bases and 5 bases respectively. This TCR came from a woman under 40 who had recovered from COVID-19. The rearrangement joined TRBV3-1 (or the pseudogene TRBV3-2) to TRBJ2-2; the D gene assignment is ambiguous. Input material: PBMCs or T cells enriched from blood (not recorded which). DNA sequence: TGTGCCAGCAGCCAAGAATTGCGGAAAACCGGGGAGCTGTTTTTT. Its protein product is CASSQELRKTGELFF.